This entry lists 7 T cell receptor beta chains sequenced from one sample in a study of control samples from healthy donors and cancer patients. The method was immunoSEQ multiplex PCR; TCRdb's version includes in-frame clones alone and lacks a portion of them. The sample lists some 120,000 clones, 75% to 95% occurring once. Sample: blood. The receptors were gathered from a man aged 18 to 29 in good health.

The chain is built from TRBV19 and TRBJ2-3; 9 bases are shared with TRBD2. Germline CDR1 reads LNHDA; CDR2 reads SQIVND (reference sequence). The CDR3 covers 15 residues. Germline trimming cut 4 bases from V and 6 bases from J; bases unmatched to any gene: 8. For the CDR3, the DNA is TGTGCCAGTAGTACTTTAGCGGGAGTGACGGATACGCAGTATTTT. Its protein product is CASSTLAGVTDTQYF.

In this sample, this clone turned up once. The rearrangement uses TRBV6-1 and TRBJ1-1; D call uncertain. Germline lookup yields CDR1 MNHNS and CDR2 SASEGT. Between the trimmed V and J ends, which lost 3 bases and 4 bases, there was a span of 12 bases. The CDR3 contains 14 residues. The CDR3 spells CASSDLNRATEAFF. Written as DNA, the CDR3 is TGTGCCAGCAGTGATCTGAATCGAGCCACTGAAGCTTTCTTT.

The chain uses TRBV28 and TRBJ1-6; TRBD1 matches at 7 bases. The V gene's germline CDR1 is MDHEN and CDR2 SYDVKM. The CDR3 covers 18 residues. The trim removed 7 bases at V and 4 bases at J, leaving 16 bases unmatched. The DNA for the CDR3 is TGTGCCAGCACCGGGACAGTTTATCATAGCCTGTATAATTCACCCCTCCACTTT. Its protein is CASTGTVYHSLYNSPLHF.

The chain employs TRBV2 and TRBJ2-1; 9 bases map to TRBD1. Germline V gene sequence: CDR1 SNHLY, CDR2 FYNNEI. The CDR3 is 13 amino acids. V shed 10 bases, J shed 5 bases, and the junction held 6 bases outside the gene matches. The CDR3 is CATQGQGNNEQFF. The DNA of the CDR3 is TGTGCCACCCAGGGACAGGGAAACAATGAGCAGTTCTTC. Variable domain in full (rest from reference TRBV2 and TRBJ2-1): EPEVTQTPSHQVTQMGQEVILRCVPISNHLYFYWYRQILGQKVEFLVSFYNNEISEKSEIFDDQFSVERPDGSNFTLKIRSTKLEDSAMYFCATQGQGNNEQFFGPGTRLTVL.

The chain has TRBV6-5 and TRBJ2-3, with D perhaps given as TRBD1 or TRBD2 (6 bases each). Looked up from germline, CDR1 is MNHEY and CDR2 is SVGAGI. This CDR3 has 15 amino acids. V was shortened by 2 bases and J by 3 bases, with 12 bases between the two germline ends. DNA for the CDR3: TGTGCCAGCAGTTACGGAGGGGGACGGACAGATACGCAGTATTTT. It codes for CASSYGGGRTDTQYF.

V usage is TRBV6-6 and J usage is TRBJ1-2, with D possibly matching TRBD1 (6 bases). This CDR3 spans 15 amino acids. Deletions cut 5 bases from V and 3 bases from J, with 16 bases between. CDR1 is MNHNY and CDR2 is SVGAGI in the germline V gene (reference sequence). The CDR3 nucleotides read TGTGCCAGCAGTGGGTGGGGGGCTCGTGACTATGGCTACACCTTC. This codes for CASSGWGARDYGYTF.

V is TRBV9 and J is TRBJ2-7; TRBD2 matches 9 bases. With 2 bases clipped from V and 6 bases from J, the junction kept 3 bases outside the gene matches. In germline, CDR1 is SGDLS, CDR2 YYNGEE. The length of the CDR3 is 13 residues. CDR3 nucleotide sequence: TGTGCCAGCAGCGTCTTGCGGGGGGGCGAGCAGTACTTC. It translates to CASSVLRGGEQYF.